This T cell receptor beta chain was observed in a study of blood T cells in healthy people across ages. Then a second PCR, running roughly 7 to 12 cycles, was carried out with a sample-barcoded 5' primer and a J-beta primer mix. Each of the samples gave a minimum of 2.5 million paired-end reads that contained CDR3. TCRdb reprocessed the 5' RACE reads via MiXCR and lists one record per CDR3 protein. The sample consists of roughly 800,000 distinct CDR3 sequences, around a quarter of them appearing once. Germline V gene sequence: CDR1 DFQATT, CDR2 SNEGSKA (reference sequence). CDR3 size: 13 residues. These sequences were also reported in another study, on T cells of mothers and their children. That study reports: Donation was provided by three healthy Caucasian mothers along with their six children. When mothers and children were related, their normalized repertoire overlap, which was always slightly higher, did not differ significantly from that of unrelated pairs.

The sequence derives from a boy aged 5-17 years in good health. Sequenced sample: blood. The chain recombines TRBV20-1 with TRBJ2-7; TRBD2 matches 10 bases. As DNA, the CDR3 is TGCAGCGTAGCGGGAGGCAATTCCTACGAGCAGTACTTC. Amino acid sequence: CSVAGGNSYEQYF.